This TCR beta chain was sequenced for a study of blood T cell repertoires in COVID-19. In the study overall: COVID-19 samples from acute and convalescent phases originated in the United States, Italy and Spain.

As handled by the study authors: Amplified reference gene primers provided the basis for estimating nucleated cell counts. Data came from immunoSEQ multiplex PCR; TCRdb stores just in-frame clones and leaves some out. From that table come the V and J calls and clone size; the DNA was used to work out D and trimming. Among roughly 50,000 clones, around nine tenths were seen once, and the ten largest hold roughly 7.6%. Sequenced input: peripheral blood. The sequence derives from a woman aged 40 to 55 with active COVID-19.

CDR3: CASCFSGTGFYEQYF. The CDR3 region has the DNA TGTGCCAGCTGTTTTAGTGGGACAGGGTTCTACGAGCAGTACTTC. This chain joins TRBV18 and TRBJ2-7, with 9 bases identical to TRBD1. With V trimmed by 7 bases and J by 3 bases, 10 bases remained unmatched. Germline values: CDR1 KGHSH, CDR2 LQKENI. The CDR3 is 15 residues long.